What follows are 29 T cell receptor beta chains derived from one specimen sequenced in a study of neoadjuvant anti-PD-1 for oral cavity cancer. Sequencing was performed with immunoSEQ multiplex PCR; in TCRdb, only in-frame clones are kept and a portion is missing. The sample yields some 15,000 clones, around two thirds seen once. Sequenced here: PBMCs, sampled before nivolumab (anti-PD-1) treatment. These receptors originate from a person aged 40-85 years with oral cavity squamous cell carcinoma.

DNA for the CDR3: TGTGCCAGCAGCTTAGGGACCTCTGGAAACACCATATATTTT. Protein sequence: CASSLGTSGNTIYF. The rearrangement uses TRBV11-3 and TRBJ1-3; D ambiguous. The CDR3 loop spans 14 amino acids. Trimming stripped 1 base from V and 0 bases from J, with 4 bases between. CDR1 SGHNT and CDR2 YENEEA come from the germline V gene.

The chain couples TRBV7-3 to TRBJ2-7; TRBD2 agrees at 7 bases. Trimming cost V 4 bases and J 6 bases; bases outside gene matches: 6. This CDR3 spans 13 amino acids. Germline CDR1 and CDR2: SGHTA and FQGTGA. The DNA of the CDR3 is TGTGCCAGCAGCTGGGGGGGAGAGGCCGAGCAGTACTTC. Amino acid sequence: CASSWGGEAEQYF.

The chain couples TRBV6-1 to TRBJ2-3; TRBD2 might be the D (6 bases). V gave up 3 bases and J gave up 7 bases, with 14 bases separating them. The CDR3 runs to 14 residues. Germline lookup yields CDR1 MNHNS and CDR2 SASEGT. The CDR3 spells CASSEGGFPNTQYF. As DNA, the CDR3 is TGTGCCAGCAGTGAGGGAGGTTTCCCTAATACGCAGTATTTT.

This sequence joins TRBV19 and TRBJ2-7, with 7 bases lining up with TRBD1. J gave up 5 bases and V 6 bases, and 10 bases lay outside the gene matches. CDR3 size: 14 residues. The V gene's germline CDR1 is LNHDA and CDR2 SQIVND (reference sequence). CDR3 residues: CASSLKQGSNEQYF. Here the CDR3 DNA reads TGTGCCAGTAGCCTAAAACAGGGGTCTAACGAGCAGTACTTC.

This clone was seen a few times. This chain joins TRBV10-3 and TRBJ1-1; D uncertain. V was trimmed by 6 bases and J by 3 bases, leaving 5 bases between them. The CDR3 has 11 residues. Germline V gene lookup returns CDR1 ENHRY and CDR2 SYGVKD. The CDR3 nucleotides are TGTGCCATCAGCCAAGACACTGAAGCTTTCTTT. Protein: CAISQDTEAFF.

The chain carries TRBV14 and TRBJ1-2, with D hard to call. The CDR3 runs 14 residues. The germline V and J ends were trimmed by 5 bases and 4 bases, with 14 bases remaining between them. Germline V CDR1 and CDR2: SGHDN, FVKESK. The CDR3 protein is CASSASSVRYGYTF. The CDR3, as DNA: TGTGCCAGCAGCGCCTCCTCGGTTCGCTATGGCTACACCTTC.

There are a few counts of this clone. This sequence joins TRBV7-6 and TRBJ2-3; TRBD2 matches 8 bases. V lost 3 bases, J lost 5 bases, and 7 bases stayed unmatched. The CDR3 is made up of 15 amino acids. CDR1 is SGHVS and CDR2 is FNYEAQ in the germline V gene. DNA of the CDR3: TGTGCCAGCAGCTTTGCGGGGGGCATGGGAGATACGCAGTATTTT. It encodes CASSFAGGMGDTQYF.

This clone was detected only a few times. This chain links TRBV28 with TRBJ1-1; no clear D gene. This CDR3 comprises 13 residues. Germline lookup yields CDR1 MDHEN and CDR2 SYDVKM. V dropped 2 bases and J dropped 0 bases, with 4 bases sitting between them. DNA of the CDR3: TGTGCCAGCAGTTTACCTCTGAACACTGAAGCTTTCTTT. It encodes CASSLPLNTEAFF.

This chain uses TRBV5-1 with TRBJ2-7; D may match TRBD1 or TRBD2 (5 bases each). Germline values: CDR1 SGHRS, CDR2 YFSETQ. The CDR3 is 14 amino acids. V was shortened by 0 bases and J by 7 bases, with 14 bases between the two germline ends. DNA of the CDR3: TGCGCCAGCAGCTTGGGGGGCCCGGGGTGGGAGCAGTACTTC. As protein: CASSLGGPGWEQYF.

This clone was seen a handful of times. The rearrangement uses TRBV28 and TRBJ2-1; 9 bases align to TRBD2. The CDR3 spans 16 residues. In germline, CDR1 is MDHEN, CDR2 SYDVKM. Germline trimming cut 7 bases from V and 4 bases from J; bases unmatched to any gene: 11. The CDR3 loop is CASTVAASGIYNEQFF. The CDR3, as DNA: TGTGCCAGCACGGTTGCGGCTAGCGGGATTTACAATGAGCAGTTCTTC.

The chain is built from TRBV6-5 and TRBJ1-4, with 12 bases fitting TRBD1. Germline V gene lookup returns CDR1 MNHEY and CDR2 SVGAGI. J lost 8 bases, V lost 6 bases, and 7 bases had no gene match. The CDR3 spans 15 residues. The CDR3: CASRGGQGALEKLFF. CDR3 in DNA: TGTGCCAGCAGAGGGGGACAGGGGGCTCTGGAAAAACTGTTTTTT.

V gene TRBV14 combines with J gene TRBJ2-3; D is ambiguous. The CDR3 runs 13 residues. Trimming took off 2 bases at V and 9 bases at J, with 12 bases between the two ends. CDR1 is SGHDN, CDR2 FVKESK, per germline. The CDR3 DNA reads TGTGCCAGCAGCCAACAAAACACAGCCACGCAGTATTTT. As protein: CASSQQNTATQYF.

DNA for the CDR3: TGTGCCAGCAGCTTAGCGGGGAGTGAGGGCTACACCTTC. It is translated as CASSLAGSEGYTF. The V and J genes are TRBV7-9 and TRBJ1-2; D not certain. Trimming shortened V by 0 bases and J by 8 bases, and 10 bases separated the two germline ends. This CDR3 has 13 residues. Germline V CDR1 and CDR2: SEHNR, FQNEAQ (reference sequence).

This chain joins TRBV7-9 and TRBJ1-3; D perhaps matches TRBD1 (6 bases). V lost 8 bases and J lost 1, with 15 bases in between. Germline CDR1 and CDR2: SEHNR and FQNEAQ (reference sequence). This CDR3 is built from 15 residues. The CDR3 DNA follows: TGTGCCAGCGGTCGGACAGCAATTTCTGGAAACACCATATATTTT. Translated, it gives CASGRTAISGNTIYF.

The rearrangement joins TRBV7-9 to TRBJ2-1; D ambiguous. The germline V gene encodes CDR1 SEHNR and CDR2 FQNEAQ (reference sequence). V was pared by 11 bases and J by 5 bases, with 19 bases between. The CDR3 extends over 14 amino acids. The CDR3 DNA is TGTGCCTCCCACGGGTCCGCCAGAAACAATGAGCAGTTCTTC. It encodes CASHGSARNNEQFF.

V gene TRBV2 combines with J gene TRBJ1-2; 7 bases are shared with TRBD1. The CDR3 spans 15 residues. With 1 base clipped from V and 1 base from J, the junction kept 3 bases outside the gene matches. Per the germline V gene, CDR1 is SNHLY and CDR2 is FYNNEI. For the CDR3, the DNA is TGTGCCAGCAGTGAAGGGACAGGAAATAACTATGGCTACACCTTC. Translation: CASSEGTGNNYGYTF.

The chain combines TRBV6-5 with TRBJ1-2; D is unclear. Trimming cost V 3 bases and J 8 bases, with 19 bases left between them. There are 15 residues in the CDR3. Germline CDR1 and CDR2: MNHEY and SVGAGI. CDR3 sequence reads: CASSYRGQARNGYTF. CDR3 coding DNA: TGTGCCAGCAGTTATCGTGGCCAAGCTCGAAACGGCTACACCTTC.

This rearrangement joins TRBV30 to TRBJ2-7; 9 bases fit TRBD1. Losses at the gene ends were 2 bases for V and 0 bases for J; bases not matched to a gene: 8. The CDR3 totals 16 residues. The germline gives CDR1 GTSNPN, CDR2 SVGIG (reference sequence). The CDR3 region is CAWSLPGQGLSYEQYF. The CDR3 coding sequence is TGTGCCTGGAGTCTTCCGGGACAGGGACTCTCCTACGAGCAGTACTTC.

DNA of the CDR3: TGCGCCAGCAGCTTGGGGGACGGGAACACTGAAGCTTTCTTT. It codes for CASSLGDGNTEAFF. The chain has TRBV5-1 and TRBJ1-1; TRBD1 is a possible D gene (5 bases). The germline CDR1 and CDR2 sequences are SGHRS and YFSETQ. The V and J ends lost 0 bases and 1 base respectively, with 7 bases between them. The CDR3 length is 14 residues.

The CDR3 DNA follows: TGTGCCAGCAGTTTTAGCGGGAGAATCCACGAGCAGTACTTC. Translated: CASSFSGRIHEQYF. The chain uses TRBV6-1 and TRBJ2-7, with 9 bases that match TRBD2. V trimming: 5 bases; J trimming: 5 bases; junction bases outside the gene matches: 7. Germline-derived CDR1 and CDR2 are MNHNS and SASEGT. The length of the CDR3 is 14 residues.

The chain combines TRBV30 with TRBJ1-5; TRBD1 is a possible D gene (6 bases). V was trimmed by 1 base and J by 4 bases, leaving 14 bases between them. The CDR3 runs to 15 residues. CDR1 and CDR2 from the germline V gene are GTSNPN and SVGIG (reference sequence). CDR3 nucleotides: TGTGCCTGGAGTGACAGCGACAGGAGGAATCAGCCCCAGCATTTT. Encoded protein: CAWSDSDRRNQPQHF.

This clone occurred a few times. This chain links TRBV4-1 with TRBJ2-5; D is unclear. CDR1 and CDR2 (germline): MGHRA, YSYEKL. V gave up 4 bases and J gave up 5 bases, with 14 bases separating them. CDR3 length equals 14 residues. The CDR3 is CASSPVGPGETQYF. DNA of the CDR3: TGCGCCAGCAGCCCCGTAGGGCCCGGGGAGACCCAGTACTTC.

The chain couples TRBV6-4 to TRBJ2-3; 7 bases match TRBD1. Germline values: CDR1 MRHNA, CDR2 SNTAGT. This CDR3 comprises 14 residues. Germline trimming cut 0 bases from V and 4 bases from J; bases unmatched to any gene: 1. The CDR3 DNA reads TGTGCCAGCAGTGACTCAGGGGGCGCAGATACGCAGTATTTT. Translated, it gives CASSDSGGADTQYF.

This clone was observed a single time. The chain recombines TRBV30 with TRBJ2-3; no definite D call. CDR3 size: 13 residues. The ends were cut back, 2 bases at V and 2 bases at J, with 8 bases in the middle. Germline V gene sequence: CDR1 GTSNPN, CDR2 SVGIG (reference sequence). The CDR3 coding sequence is TGTGCCTGGAGTATCAGAAACACAGATACGCAGTATTTT. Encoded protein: CAWSIRNTDTQYF.

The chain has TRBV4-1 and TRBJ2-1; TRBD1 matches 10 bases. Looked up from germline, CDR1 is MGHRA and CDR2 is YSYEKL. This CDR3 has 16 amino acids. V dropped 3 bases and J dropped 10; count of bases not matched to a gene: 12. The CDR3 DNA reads TGCGCCAGCAGCCACCCCCGGGACAGGGGTGGTTCGGAGCAGTTCTTC. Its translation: CASSHPRDRGGSEQFF.

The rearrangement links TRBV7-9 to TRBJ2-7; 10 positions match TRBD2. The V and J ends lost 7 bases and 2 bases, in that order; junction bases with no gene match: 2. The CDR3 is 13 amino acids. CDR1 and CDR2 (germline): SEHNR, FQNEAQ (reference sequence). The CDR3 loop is CASKLAGPYEQYF. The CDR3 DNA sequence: TGTGCCAGCAAACTAGCGGGGCCCTACGAGCAGTACTTC.

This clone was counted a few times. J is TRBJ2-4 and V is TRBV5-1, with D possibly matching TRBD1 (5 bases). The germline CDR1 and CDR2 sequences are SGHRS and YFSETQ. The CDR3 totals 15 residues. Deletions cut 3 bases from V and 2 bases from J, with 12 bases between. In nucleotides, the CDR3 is TGCGCCAGCAGCTCCACAGGCCTGACCAAAAACATTCAGTACTTC. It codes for CASSSTGLTKNIQYF.

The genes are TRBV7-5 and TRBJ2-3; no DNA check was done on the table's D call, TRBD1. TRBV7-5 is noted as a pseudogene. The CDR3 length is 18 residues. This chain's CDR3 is CVRSLSRQGSKPTDTQYF. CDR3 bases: TGTGTCAGAAGCTTATCCCGACAGGGGTCTAAGCCCACAGATACGCAGTATTTT.

The CDR3 nucleotides read TGCAGCGTCCAGACAGGGCCAAGCACAGATACGCAGTATTTT. This sequence encodes CSVQTGPSTDTQYF. The V and J genes are TRBV29-1 and TRBJ2-3; TRBD1 agrees at 7 bases. The trim removed 6 bases at V and 0 bases at J, leaving 6 bases unmatched. The CDR3 extends over 14 amino acids. The germline CDR1 and CDR2 sequences are SQVTM and ANQGSEA.